The entry below describes one TCR beta chain. Germline lookup yields CDR1 SGDLS and CDR2 YYNGEE. V dropped 0 bases and J dropped 7 bases, with 14 bases sitting between them. The CDR3 is 16 residues long. This sample stems from a study of shared clonotypes between healthy human individuals. Study-wide background: CD4 naive and CD4 memory each took three plates per donor, while CD8 naive took two and CD8 memory one.

Data came from immunoSEQ multiplex PCR; TCRdb stores just in-frame clones and leaves some out. The sample has 2 million to 2.5 million clones; 93% are singletons. This clonotype originated in a man aged 18 to 30 in good health. Some clones in this sample may be carry-over from other donors' samples. Sequenced input: naive CD4+ T cells from PBMCs. The subset here: CD45RA+ positively selected. The V call is TRBV9, the J call TRBJ1-6, with D perhaps TRBD1 (6 bases). This CDR3 is CASSVAGGRGNSPLHF. For the CDR3, the DNA is TGTGCCAGCAGCGTAGCCGGGGGGCGCGGGAATTCACCCCTCCACTTT. Supplemented by reference TRBV9 and TRBJ1-6, the full variable domain reads DSGVTQTPKHLITATGQRVTLRCSPRSGDLSVYWYQQSLDQGLQFLIQYYNGEERAKGNILERFSAQQFPDLHSELNLSSLELGDSALYFCASSVAGGRGNSPLHFGNGTRLTVT.